Given below is one T cell receptor beta chain in context. The V gene lost 0 bases and the J gene lost 2 bases, with 8 bases spanning the gap. The CDR3 consists of 15 residues. Germline assignment: CDR1 SGHTA and CDR2 FQGTGA. TCRdb re-called the RT-PCR reads with MiXCR, one entry per CDR3 protein. The sample holds about 3,000 distinct CDR3 sequences, under 5.5% seen once. The data derive from a study of patients and donors after allogeneic stem cell transplantation. The chain is built from TRBV7-3 and TRBJ1-3, with TRBD1 as a possible D gene (6 bases). The material sequenced was blood, either unsorted or a sorted T cell fraction (not recorded which). The clonotype comes from a human donor who was either an allogeneic HSCT recipient or a stem cell or donor lymphocyte infusion donor (not recorded which). It is not recorded whose cells these are; they may come from a transplant donor. The CDR3 protein is CASSLTAGAGNTIYF. CDR3 DNA: TGTGCCAGCAGCTTAACCGCAGGGGCTGGAAACACCATATATTTT.